This T cell receptor beta chain originates from a study of pediatric ulcerative colitis. General study points: Acute severe colitis showed lower rectal diversity from clonal expansions.

Comments on this clone: Its specificity is unknown. The junction differs from germline at one of its ends, possibly a read error.

The repertoire was sequenced with immunoSEQ multiplex PCR; TCRdb's copy has only in-frame clones and lacks some. This table holds under 15,000 clones, around 77% found once. One to two pinch biopsies were taken from the rectum during colonoscopy. The CDR3 sequence is 15 residues long. The V gene's germline CDR1 is MGHRA and CDR2 YSYEKL. V gene TRBV4-1 combines with J gene TRBJ1-2; 9 bases match TRBD1. Specimen: gut tissue. This receptor was obtained from a boy aged 5-17 years who was a control in a study of pediatric ulcerative colitis. The CDR3 region has the DNA TGTGCCAGCAGCCCTACGGGGGGACAGGGAGATGGCTACACCTTC. Encoded protein: CASSPTGGQGDGYTF.